This is a list of T cell receptor beta chains from one sample in a study of T-cell memory formation after mild COVID-19. TCRdb reanalysed the 5' RACE reads using MiXCR and keeps one entry per CDR3 protein. This sample carries some 310,000 distinct CDR3 sequences, 20% to 25% of them seen once, and the ten largest clones take roughly 23%. Material for sequencing was PBMCs or a T cell subset sorted from them (not recorded which). The receptors here all came from a man younger than 30 who had mild COVID-19 (a few samples of this study predate the infection). Cell type and time point are not known. Each CDR3 is given with its conserved first and last residue. The D gene is left open where the match is weak. Rows give clone size only sometimes, using once, few, many, or a class for an expanded clone.

v_call,clone_size,d_call,j_call,cdr3_nt,cdr3_aa
TRBV6-5,few,TRBD1,TRBJ2-1,TGTGCCAGCAGTTGGCAGGGGGTCGGTGAGCAGTTCTTC,CASSWQGVGEQFF
TRBV7-9,.,TRBD1,TRBJ1-1,TGTGCCAGCAGCTCCTCCCCCGCGGGACAGGAAGCTTTCTTT,CASSSSPAGQEAFF
TRBV7-2,.,TRBD2,TRBJ2-3,TGTGCCAGCAGCTCACCCCGCTCCGGGGGGGGACCTGATACGCAGTATTTT,CASSSPRSGGGPDTQYF
TRBV7-9,.,.,TRBJ1-2,TGTGCCAGCAGCTTCTGGGGGGAAAACTATGGCTACACCTTC,CASSFWGENYGYTF
TRBV7-6,.,.,TRBJ2-1,TGTGCCAGCAGCCCCGGGGACTCGTACAATGAGCAGTTCTTC,CASSPGDSYNEQFF
TRBV20-1,many,.,TRBJ2-3,TGCAGTGCTAGGGTCTCAGGGACAGATACGCAGTATTTT,CSARVSGTDTQYF
TRBV7-6,.,.,TRBJ2-5,TGTGCCAGCAGCTTAGAATCCCCATTCAAGGAGACCCAGTACTTC,CASSLESPFKETQYF
TRBV7-6,.,.,TRBJ2-1,TGTGCCAGCAGCCCAACCGGGACACCCTTTGATGAGCAGTTCTTC,CASSPTGTPFDEQFF
TRBV12-3/TRBV12-4,few,.,TRBJ2-7,TGTGCCAGCAGTAAACGGACAGCCGAGGGCGAGCAGTACTTC,CASSKRTAEGEQYF
TRBV7-6,few,.,TRBJ1-3,TGTGCCAGCAGCCCCCCGACTCGGGCCGGTGGAAACACCATATATTTT,CASSPPTRAGGNTIYF
TRBV5-1,once,TRBD1,TRBJ2-2,TGCGCCAGCAGACATGGGACAGCAAACACCGGGGAGCTGTTTTTT,CASRHGTANTGELFF
TRBV5-1,few,TRBD1,TRBJ1-2,TGCGCCAGCAGCGCTTCTCAGGGGGCGGATGGCTACACCTTC,CASSASQGADGYTF
TRBV7-3,many,TRBD2,TRBJ2-1,TGTGCCAGCAGCCCGCTAGCGGGGTCCTACAATGAGCAGTTCTTC,CASSPLAGSYNEQFF
TRBV5-1,.,.,TRBJ2-3,TGCGCCAGCAGCTTGGATTTGCGGCCCTCAGATACGCAGTATTTT,CASSLDLRPSDTQYF
TRBV3-1,few,.,TRBJ2-1,TGTGCCAGCAGCCAAGGGGACATCTACAATGAGCAGTTCTTC,CASSQGDIYNEQFF
TRBV24-1,.,.,TRBJ2-7,TGTGCCACCAGTGTTGGGCTTTCCTACGAGCAGTACTTC,CATSVGLSYEQYF
TRBV6-5,.,.,TRBJ2-2,TGTGCCAGCAGTTGGACGGTGAACACCGGGGAGCTGTTTTTT,CASSWTVNTGELFF
TRBV5-6,.,.,TRBJ2-7,TGTGCCAGCAGCACCCGGAACCTCGGGGGGCAGTACTTC,CASSTRNLGGQYF
TRBV5-1,.,.,TRBJ1-5,TGCGCCAGCAGCTTGGGCAGCGGGAGCAATCAGCCCCAGCATTTT,CASSLGSGSNQPQHF
TRBV28,.,.,TRBJ1-2,TGTGCCAGCAGTCTAGGCCTGACCTATGGCTACACCTTC,CASSLGLTYGYTF
TRBV7-8,.,TRBD2,TRBJ2-5,TGTGCCAGCAGCTTAGGGCTAGCGGGGGACGGGGAGACCCAGTACTTC,CASSLGLAGDGETQYF
TRBV7-6,.,.,TRBJ2-1,TGTGCCAGTCAGGGGCCGAGCTCCTACAATGAGCAGTTCTTC,CASQGPSSYNEQFF
TRBV10-3,.,TRBD2,TRBJ2-3,TGTGCCATCAGTGATTGGACTAGCGGGGGGGCGGATACGCAGTATTTT,CAISDWTSGGADTQYF
TRBV27,.,TRBD1,TRBJ2-7,TGTGCCAGTCGAGGGACAGAACTAACCTACGAGCAGTACTTC,CASRGTELTYEQYF
TRBV19,once,.,TRBJ1-1,TGTGCCAGTACTAACCCGGGACGGTTGAACACTGAAGCTTTCTTT,CASTNPGRLNTEAFF
TRBV6-2/TRBV6-3,few,.,TRBJ1-5,TGTGCCACCGCCGATTCGCGCAATCAGCCCCAGCATTTT,CATADSRNQPQHF
TRBV9,.,TRBD1,TRBJ1-6,TGTGCCAGCAGCGGACAGGGGTGGGATAATTCACCCCTCCACTTT,CASSGQGWDNSPLHF
TRBV2,.,.,TRBJ1-6,TGTGCCAGCAGTGAAGAGGGGAGCTCCTATAATTCACCCCTCCACTTT,CASSEEGSSYNSPLHF
TRBV7-9,many,TRBD2,TRBJ2-7,TGTGCCAGCAGCTTGGCCGGGGGGGAGCGCGAGCAGTACTTC,CASSLAGGEREQYF
TRBV7-9,.,TRBD2,TRBJ2-5,TGTGCCAGCAGCTATGGGGGGGGTAGAGAGACCCAGTACTTC,CASSYGGGRETQYF
TRBV18,few,TRBD1,TRBJ2-7,TGTGCCAGCTCACCCGTGACAGGGAGCTCCTACGAGCAGTACTTC,CASSPVTGSSYEQYF
TRBV5-1,.,TRBD1,TRBJ1-3,TGCGCCAGCAGCGCTGGACAGGGTATGGACACCATATATTTT,CASSAGQGMDTIYF
TRBV10-3,.,.,TRBJ2-5,TGTGCCACCCTAACAGGAGGGGGGGAGACCCAGTACTTC,CATLTGGGETQYF
TRBV12-3/TRBV12-4,few,TRBD1,TRBJ2-1,TGTGCCAGCAGTTTATTCCTTGGGGGACAGGGCGGCAATGAGCAGTTCTTC,CASSLFLGGQGGNEQFF
TRBV29-1,few,.,TRBJ2-1,TGCAGCTCCTCCCCCTTTGATGAGCAGTTCTTC,CSSSPFDEQFF
TRBV5-4,many,TRBD2,TRBJ2-3,TGTGCCAGCAGCTTGGAGGCTAGCGGGGCGCGTTACACAGATACGCAGTATTTT,CASSLEASGARYTDTQYF
TRBV20-1,few,.,TRBJ2-6,TGCAGTGCCCAGCCCCCCCATGGCCGCTCTGGGGCCAACGTCCTGACTTTC,CSAQPPHGRSGANVLTF
TRBV6-2/TRBV6-3,few,.,TRBJ2-3,TGTGCCAGCAGTCCTCCCGGGGATGATACGCAGTATTTT,CASSPPGDDTQYF
TRBV3-1,few,TRBD1,TRBJ1-1,TGTGCCAGCAGCCAGGGGACAGGGAATTGGGGAAAGAACACTGAAGCTTTCTTT,CASSQGTGNWGKNTEAFF
TRBV5-1,.,TRBD1,TRBJ2-1,TGCGCCAGCAGCTTCCGGACAGGGGGGAATGAGCAGTTCTTC,CASSFRTGGNEQFF